This T cell receptor (beta chain) was observed in a study of CD8+CD57+ T cells in acquired aplastic anemia. Study summary: Each DNA sample taken from sorted CD4+ and CD8+ cells came to about 3.4 ug on average. Healthy donors gave 10 million to 11 million reads on average for CD4+ cells.

This clonotype was found a few times. Its antigen is still unknown. One junction end disagrees with the germline gene, perhaps due to a read error. Study-wide points: Patients shared some 29 CD8+ CDR3 sequences with controls.

Template material for TCR beta VDJ and CDR3 profiling consisted of genomic DNA. TCRdb recomputed calls from the reads with MiXCR, one row per CDR3 protein. Among about 190,000 distinct CDR3 sequences listed, roughly 56% were seen once. Germline V gene data show CDR1 as LNHDA and CDR2 as SQIVND (reference sequence). This CDR3 comprises 17 residues. The chain couples TRBV19 to TRBJ2-6; D is perhaps TRBD1 or TRBD2 (6 bases each). Material: sorted CD4+, CD8+, or CD8+CD57+ T cells (not recorded which) from PBMCs. The clonotype was recovered from a human donor in good health, serving as a control. The CDR3 nucleotides read TGTGCCAGTAAAGAAGGCGGGACACTTTCTGGGGCCAACGCCCTGACCTTC. It translates to CASKEGGTLSGANALTF.